The rows below give T cell receptor beta chains drawn from one sample of a study of radiotherapy plus CTLA-4 blockade in lung cancer. The data were produced by immunoSEQ multiplex PCR, yet TCRdb's version contains in-frame clones alone and is incomplete. This table holds roughly 50,000 clones, more than 65% found once. The starting material was peripheral blood, obtained from a patient treated with radiotherapy plus ipilimumab. The receptors come from a human donor with non-small cell lung cancer who had a partial response to radiotherapy plus ipilimumab. The CDR3 runs from the conserved cysteine through the conserved F or W. A D gene is named only where the DNA matches it firmly. Some rows have no size entry. The others give once, few or many, or a class for an expanded clone.

D gene: TRBD2
clone size: once
J gene: TRBJ2-4
V gene: TRBV9
CDR3 DNA: TGTGCCAGCAGCGTAGAAAGCGGGGTCGCGTCCGAACTAGCCAAAAACATTCAGTACTTC
CDR3 protein: CASSVESGVASELAKNIQYF

D gene: TRBD1
clone size: once
J gene: TRBJ2-7
V gene: TRBV27
CDR3 DNA: TGTGCCAGCAGTTTATCCGGACAGGGGGCTGACGAGCAGTACTTC
CDR3 protein: CASSLSGQGADEQYF

D gene: TRBD1
clone size: NA
J gene: TRBJ1-3
V gene: TRBV6-1
CDR3 DNA: TGTGCCAGCAGTGTGCGACAGGGCCTCTCTGGAAACACCATATATTTT
CDR3 protein: CASSVRQGLSGNTIYF

D gene: TRBD1
clone size: few
J gene: TRBJ2-7
V gene: TRBV25-1
CDR3 DNA: TGTGCCAGCAGTGAAATTGGGACAGCAGGCTACGAGCAGTACTTC
CDR3 protein: CASSEIGTAGYEQYF

D gene: TRBD2
clone size: NA
J gene: TRBJ2-1
V gene: TRBV11-2
CDR3 DNA: TGTGCCAGCAGACGGGGGGGTTCTTACAATGAGCAGTTCTTC
CDR3 protein: CASRRGGSYNEQFF

D gene: NA
clone size: NA
J gene: TRBJ1-3
V gene: TRBV9
CDR3 DNA: TGTGCCAGCGGAGATTCTGGAAACACCATATATTTT
CDR3 protein: CASGDSGNTIYF

D gene: NA
clone size: NA
J gene: TRBJ1-1
V gene: TRBV5-4
CDR3 DNA: TGTGCCAGCAGCTTGGGTGGGGGAGGAGGCACTGAAGCTTTCTTT
CDR3 protein: CASSLGGGGGTEAFF

D gene: TRBD1
clone size: NA
J gene: TRBJ1-1
V gene: TRBV5-1
CDR3 DNA: TGCGCCAGCAGCGAACAGGGGGGGGGATTGAACACTGAAGCTTTCTTT
CDR3 protein: CASSEQGGGLNTEAFF

D gene: NA
clone size: once
J gene: TRBJ1-2
V gene: TRBV7-8
CDR3 DNA: TGTGCCAGCAGTAGAGAACAGGGTCGGACGAACTATGGCTACACCTTC
CDR3 protein: CASSREQGRTNYGYTF

D gene: TRBD2
clone size: NA
J gene: TRBJ2-1
V gene: TRBV5-4
CDR3 DNA: TGTGCCAGCAGCCTAGGGACTAGCTGGGAGCAGTTCTTC
CDR3 protein: CASSLGTSWEQFF

D gene: TRBD2
clone size: NA
J gene: TRBJ2-3
V gene: TRBV11-2
CDR3 DNA: TGTGCCAGCAGCTCCCGGGGGGGCCCCCAGGATACGCAGTATTTT
CDR3 protein: CASSSRGGPQDTQYF

D gene: TRBD2
clone size: few
J gene: TRBJ2-3
V gene: TRBV29-1
CDR3 DNA: TGCAGCGTGCCAGGGACTAGCGGGGGACCAGGGGGCGATACGCAGTATTTT
CDR3 protein: CSVPGTSGGPGGDTQYF

D gene: NA
clone size: NA
J gene: TRBJ2-7
V gene: TRBV28
CDR3 DNA: TGTGCCAGCCGTAGTGGTACCGGGTATGAAGACTTC
CDR3 protein: CASRSGTGYEDF

D gene: TRBD1
clone size: NA
J gene: TRBJ2-2
V gene: TRBV6-5
CDR3 DNA: TGTGCCAGCAGTGGCGGACAGGGGAACACCGGGGAGCTGTTTTTT
CDR3 protein: CASSGGQGNTGELFF

D gene: NA
clone size: once
J gene: TRBJ1-1
V gene: TRBV28
CDR3 DNA: TGTGCCAGCAGTTTTAGGCAGGGGAACACTGAAGCTTTCTTT
CDR3 protein: CASSFRQGNTEAFF

D gene: NA
clone size: NA
J gene: TRBJ1-5
V gene: TRBV19
CDR3 DNA: TGTGCCAGCGGAACAACAGGGAATCAGCCCCAGCATTTT
CDR3 protein: CASGTTGNQPQHF

D gene: TRBD1
clone size: NA
J gene: TRBJ2-1
V gene: TRBV14
CDR3 DNA: TGTGCCAGCAGCCAAGGACAGGGGAATGGATACAATGAGCAGTTCTTC
CDR3 protein: CASSQGQGNGYNEQFF

D gene: NA
clone size: few
J gene: TRBJ1-2
V gene: TRBV5-1
CDR3 DNA: TGCGCCAGAGAGGAGGTGGATGGTGGCTACACCTTC
CDR3 protein: CAREEVDGGYTF

D gene: NA
clone size: NA
J gene: TRBJ2-5
V gene: TRBV19
CDR3 DNA: TGTGCCAGTAGTATAGATGGGGCAGGCCAAGAGACCCAGTACTTC
CDR3 protein: CASSIDGAGQETQYF

D gene: TRBD2
clone size: NA
J gene: TRBJ2-5
V gene: TRBV25-1
CDR3 DNA: TGTGCCAGCAGTGAAACGGGACTAGCTAAGAAGACCCAGTACTTC
CDR3 protein: CASSETGLAKKTQYF